A selection of T cell receptor beta chains follows, all from one sample in a study of T cells in Graves' hyperthyroidism and ophthalmopathy. TCRdb re-called the multiplex PCR reads through MiXCR, storing one row per CDR3 protein. This table holds 550,000 to 600,000 distinct CDR3 sequences, over 15% found once. The sequenced material came from blood. The origin of the receptors is a woman between 18 and 29 years old with Graves' hyperthyroidism. CDR3s include the opening cysteine and the closing phenylalanine or tryptophan. A D gene is named only where the DNA matches it firmly. Part of the rows lack a size; the others show once, few, many or a class for expanded clones.

v_gene: TRBV12-3/TRBV12-4
j_gene: TRBJ2-3
abundance: many
len: 14
d_gene: .
CDR3aa: CASSLVVGPDTQYF
CDR3nt: TGTGCCAGCAGTTTAGTCGTGGGTCCAGATACGCAGTATTTT

v_gene: TRBV28
j_gene: TRBJ2-1
abundance: .
len: 11
d_gene: .
CDR3aa: CASRRGHEQFF
CDR3nt: TGTGCCAGCAGGAGGGGCCATGAGCAGTTCTTC

v_gene: TRBV11-2
j_gene: TRBJ1-5
abundance: many
len: 14
d_gene: .
CDR3aa: CASSSGPVNQPQHF
CDR3nt: TGTGCCAGCAGCTCGGGACCGGTCAATCAGCCCCAGCATTTT

v_gene: TRBV5-5
j_gene: TRBJ2-7
abundance: few
len: 17
d_gene: TRBD1
CDR3aa: CASSLGSGTGSSYEQYF
CDR3nt: TGTGCCAGCAGCTTGGGGAGTGGGACAGGGAGCTCCTACGAGCAGTACTTC

v_gene: TRBV7-9
j_gene: TRBJ1-1
abundance: .
len: 13
d_gene: .
CDR3aa: CTSSITQNTEAFF
CDR3nt: TGTACCAGCAGTATCACACAGAACACTGAAGCTTTCTTT

v_gene: TRBV5-1
j_gene: TRBJ2-7
abundance: few
len: 18
d_gene: TRBD2
CDR3aa: CASRYQTSGSPSSYEQYF
CDR3nt: TGCGCCAGCAGATATCAGACTAGCGGGAGTCCCAGCTCCTACGAGCAGTACTTC

v_gene: TRBV7-2
j_gene: TRBJ2-7
abundance: .
len: 16
d_gene: TRBD1
CDR3aa: CASSTASGTGTYEQYF
CDR3nt: TGTGCCAGCAGCACGGCCTCCGGGACAGGGACTTACGAGCAGTACTTC

v_gene: TRBV7-2
j_gene: TRBJ2-3
abundance: many
len: 16
d_gene: TRBD2
CDR3aa: CASSLAVSGGGDTQYF
CDR3nt: TGTGCCAGCAGCTTAGCGGTTAGCGGGGGGGGGGATACGCAGTATTTT

v_gene: TRBV20-1
j_gene: TRBJ2-7
abundance: many
len: 12
d_gene: .
CDR3aa: CSARWGLNEQYF
CDR3nt: TGCAGTGCTAGATGGGGCCTTAACGAGCAGTACTTC

v_gene: TRBV10-3
j_gene: TRBJ2-1
abundance: .
len: 17
d_gene: .
CDR3aa: CAISESSGERVYNEQFF
CDR3nt: TGTGCCATCAGTGAGTCGTCCGGGGAAAGGGTCTACAATGAGCAGTTCTTC

v_gene: TRBV7-8
j_gene: TRBJ1-4
abundance: many
len: 16
d_gene: .
CDR3aa: CASSPRGGLANEKLFF
CDR3nt: TGTGCCAGCAGCCCGCGAGGGGGGCTTGCTAATGAAAAACTGTTTTTT

v_gene: TRBV6-1
j_gene: TRBJ2-2
abundance: few
len: 13
d_gene: .
CDR3aa: CASGRKNTGELFF
CDR3nt: TGTGCCAGCGGCCGTAAAAACACCGGGGAGCTGTTTTTT

v_gene: TRBV3-1
j_gene: TRBJ2-2
abundance: few
len: 16
d_gene: .
CDR3aa: CASSQDRRPLTGELFF
CDR3nt: TGTGCCAGCAGCCAAGATAGGCGGCCCCTCACCGGGGAGCTGTTTTTT

v_gene: TRBV29-1
j_gene: TRBJ1-3
abundance: many
len: 12
d_gene: .
CDR3aa: CSVKGKGNTIYF
CDR3nt: TGCAGCGTGAAGGGGAAAGGAAACACCATATATTTT

v_gene: TRBV28
j_gene: TRBJ2-1
abundance: many
len: 16
d_gene: .
CDR3aa: CASSLLGDSTYNEQFF
CDR3nt: TGTGCCAGCAGTTTATTAGGCGACAGTACCTACAATGAGCAGTTCTTC

v_gene: TRBV24-1
j_gene: TRBJ1-2
abundance: few
len: 12
d_gene: .
CDR3aa: CATSDGQYGYTF
CDR3nt: TGTGCCACCAGTGACGGACAGTATGGCTACACCTTC

v_gene: TRBV24-1
j_gene: TRBJ2-1
abundance: .
len: 15
d_gene: .
CDR3aa: CATSDLQPGKARQFF
CDR3nt: TGTGCCACCAGTGATTTGCAACCGGGTAAAGCTCGGCAGTTCTTC

v_gene: TRBV7-9
j_gene: TRBJ2-3
abundance: .
len: 15
d_gene: .
CDR3aa: CASSLYSLSHVTQYF
CDR3nt: TGTGCCAGCAGCTTATACAGTCTTTCACATGTTACGCAGTATTTT

v_gene: TRBV5-4
j_gene: TRBJ1-4
abundance: .
len: 14
d_gene: TRBD1
CDR3aa: CASSFDRGSEKLFF
CDR3nt: TGTGCCAGCAGCTTTGACAGGGGGTCAGAAAAACTGTTTTTT

v_gene: TRBV2
j_gene: TRBJ2-7
abundance: few
len: 14
d_gene: TRBD1
CDR3aa: CASRGQGINYEQYF
CDR3nt: TGTGCCAGCAGGGGACAGGGGATTAACTACGAGCAGTACTTC

v_gene: TRBV28
j_gene: TRBJ1-5
abundance: .
len: 18
d_gene: .
CDR3aa: CASSLGGPQGQGNQPQHF
CDR3nt: TGTGCCAGCAGCTTGGGGGGACCACAGGGTCAGGGCAATCAGCCCCAGCATTTT

v_gene: TRBV28
j_gene: TRBJ2-3
abundance: many
len: 13
d_gene: .
CDR3aa: CASIQGTTDTQYF
CDR3nt: TGTGCCAGCATCCAGGGAACCACAGATACGCAGTATTTT

v_gene: TRBV10-3
j_gene: TRBJ2-7
abundance: .
len: 15
d_gene: TRBD2
CDR3aa: CAISESTSGGYEQYF
CDR3nt: TGTGCCATCAGTGAGTCGACTAGCGGGGGGTACGAGCAGTACTTC

v_gene: TRBV12-3/TRBV12-4
j_gene: TRBJ1-1
abundance: many
len: 13
d_gene: .
CDR3aa: CASSFKGGTEAFF
CDR3nt: TGTGCCAGCAGTTTTAAGGGGGGCACTGAAGCTTTCTTT

v_gene: TRBV5-1
j_gene: TRBJ2-1
abundance: .
len: 15
d_gene: TRBD2
CDR3aa: CASSISGLAVNEQFF
CDR3nt: TGCGCCAGCAGCATATCGGGACTAGCGGTAAATGAGCAGTTCTTC

v_gene: TRBV20-1
j_gene: TRBJ1-1
abundance: .
len: 14
d_gene: TRBD1
CDR3aa: CSATKGAPNTEAFF
CDR3nt: TGCAGTGCTACAAAGGGGGCGCCCAACACTGAAGCTTTCTTT

v_gene: TRBV7-9
j_gene: TRBJ2-3
abundance: .
len: 14
d_gene: TRBD2
CDR3aa: CAGRFGGNSDTQYF
CDR3nt: TGTGCCGGCAGATTCGGGGGGAACTCAGATACGCAGTATTTT

v_gene: TRBV7-9
j_gene: TRBJ1-4
abundance: .
len: 14
d_gene: .
CDR3aa: CASSPSSGGEKLFF
CDR3nt: TGTGCCAGCAGCCCCTCTTCGGGGGGTGAAAAACTGTTTTTT

v_gene: TRBV30
j_gene: TRBJ2-7
abundance: few
len: 13
d_gene: .
CDR3aa: CAWRGGGPNEQYF
CDR3nt: TGTGCCTGGAGAGGGGGAGGGCCCAACGAGCAGTACTTC

v_gene: TRBV6-1
j_gene: TRBJ2-7
abundance: many
len: 13
d_gene: TRBD1
CDR3aa: CASSQDREKKQYF
CDR3nt: TGTGCCAGCAGTCAGGACAGGGAAAAGAAGCAGTACTTC

v_gene: TRBV7-9
j_gene: TRBJ2-7
abundance: many
len: 14
d_gene: .
CDR3aa: CASSWRDGPYEQYF
CDR3nt: TGTGCCAGCAGCTGGAGGGACGGCCCCTACGAGCAGTACTTC

v_gene: TRBV19
j_gene: TRBJ1-5
abundance: .
len: 12
d_gene: .
CDR3aa: CASSMAGQAQHF
CDR3nt: TGTGCCAGTAGTATGGCGGGCCAGGCCCAGCATTTT

v_gene: TRBV14
j_gene: TRBJ2-1
abundance: many
len: 10
d_gene: .
CDR3aa: CASSQDEQFF
CDR3nt: TGTGCCAGCAGCCAAGATGAGCAGTTCTTC

v_gene: TRBV7-9
j_gene: TRBJ2-4
abundance: .
len: 15
d_gene: TRBD1
CDR3aa: CASSLRTGTGNIQYF
CDR3nt: TGTGCCAGCAGCCTTCGAACCGGGACAGGAAACATTCAGTACTTC

v_gene: TRBV5-1
j_gene: TRBJ2-1
abundance: many
len: 15
d_gene: TRBD2
CDR3aa: CASSLAGSSYNEQFF
CDR3nt: TGTGCCAGCAGTTTAGCGGGGAGCTCCTACAATGAGCAGTTCTTC

v_gene: TRBV10-3
j_gene: TRBJ2-5
abundance: .
len: 13
d_gene: .
CDR3aa: CAIKDEGGETQYF
CDR3nt: TGTGCCATCAAAGATGAGGGCGGCGAGACCCAGTACTTC

v_gene: TRBV27
j_gene: TRBJ1-5
abundance: many
len: 15
d_gene: .
CDR3aa: CASSAYAVSNQPQHF
CDR3nt: TGTGCCAGCAGCGCGTACGCGGTGAGCAATCAGCCCCAGCATTTT

v_gene: TRBV20-1
j_gene: TRBJ1-6
abundance: .
len: 14
d_gene: .
CDR3aa: CSARSGSNNSPLHF
CDR3nt: TGCAGTGCTAGGTCAGGGAGTAATAATTCACCCCTCCACTTT

v_gene: TRBV10-2
j_gene: TRBJ2-5
abundance: .
len: 11
d_gene: .
CDR3aa: CASRVGETQYF
CDR3nt: TGCGCCAGCAGGGTCGGGGAGACCCAGTACTTC

v_gene: TRBV15
j_gene: TRBJ2-3
abundance: many
len: 12
d_gene: .
CDR3aa: CATAISTDTQYF
CDR3nt: TGTGCCACCGCTATTAGCACAGATACGCAGTATTTT

v_gene: TRBV10-3
j_gene: TRBJ1-2
abundance: .
len: 18
d_gene: .
CDR3aa: CAISESPGMGQPDDGYTF
CDR3nt: TGTGCCATCAGTGAGTCGCCGGGAATGGGGCAACCGGACGATGGCTACACCTTC

v_gene: TRBV30
j_gene: TRBJ1-6
abundance: .
len: 13
d_gene: .
CDR3aa: CAWSGEYNSPLHF
CDR3nt: TGTGCCTGGAGTGGAGAATATAATTCACCCCTCCACTTT

v_gene: TRBV20-1
j_gene: TRBJ2-7
abundance: .
len: 16
d_gene: TRBD2
CDR3aa: CSAIEVGGRVRGEQYF
CDR3nt: TGCAGTGCTATAGAGGTCGGCGGGAGGGTTAGAGGCGAGCAGTACTTC

v_gene: TRBV19
j_gene: TRBJ1-2
abundance: .
len: 16
d_gene: .
CDR3aa: CASRTHKRNLNYGYTF
CDR3nt: TGTGCCAGTAGGACTCACAAACGGAACTTGAACTATGGCTACACCTTC

v_gene: TRBV20-1
j_gene: TRBJ2-7
abundance: few
len: 15
d_gene: TRBD1
CDR3aa: CSATKGGHSSYEQYF
CDR3nt: TGCAGTGCTACTAAAGGGGGCCATAGCTCCTACGAGCAGTACTTC

v_gene: TRBV7-8
j_gene: TRBJ2-1
abundance: few
len: 13
d_gene: .
CDR3aa: CASSLRIYNEQFF
CDR3nt: TGTGCCAGCAGCTTACGGATTTACAATGAGCAGTTCTTC

v_gene: TRBV6-1
j_gene: TRBJ2-7
abundance: many
len: 11
d_gene: .
CDR3aa: CASSFPYEQYF
CDR3nt: TGTGCCAGCAGTTTTCCCTACGAGCAGTACTTC

v_gene: TRBV24-1
j_gene: TRBJ2-5
abundance: few
len: 15
d_gene: TRBD2
CDR3aa: CATSDLSGREETQYF
CDR3nt: TGTGCCACCAGTGACCTCTCCGGGAGGGAAGAGACCCAGTACTTC

v_gene: TRBV28
j_gene: TRBJ1-5
abundance: .
len: 13
d_gene: .
CDR3aa: CASSPGTQKPQHF
CDR3nt: TGTGCCAGCAGCCCCGGTACCCAGAAGCCCCAGCATTTT

v_gene: TRBV4-2
j_gene: TRBJ2-2
abundance: .
len: 17
d_gene: TRBD2
CDR3aa: CASSQEGTSGNTGELFF
CDR3nt: TGTGCCAGCAGCCAAGAAGGGACTAGCGGAAACACCGGGGAGCTGTTTTTT

v_gene: TRBV12-3/TRBV12-4
j_gene: TRBJ1-5
abundance: many
len: 15
d_gene: .
CDR3aa: CASSLGPDSNQPQHF
CDR3nt: TGTGCCAGCAGTTTAGGGCCCGACAGCAATCAGCCCCAGCATTTT

v_gene: TRBV2
j_gene: TRBJ2-2
abundance: .
len: 14
d_gene: .
CDR3aa: CASSGRTALGELFF
CDR3nt: TGTGCCAGCAGTGGGAGGACAGCTCTCGGGGAGCTGTTTTTT

v_gene: TRBV12-3/TRBV12-4
j_gene: TRBJ1-2
abundance: many
len: 14
d_gene: .
CDR3aa: CASSVTPTAYGYTF
CDR3nt: TGTGCCAGCAGTGTTACCCCGACAGCCTATGGCTACACCTTC

v_gene: TRBV30
j_gene: TRBJ1-1
abundance: many
len: 12
d_gene: .
CDR3aa: CAWSVTGPEAFF
CDR3nt: TGTGCCTGGAGTGTAACAGGGCCTGAAGCTTTCTTT

v_gene: TRBV20-1
j_gene: TRBJ1-1
abundance: many
len: 16
d_gene: .
CDR3aa: CSARVLGRTMNTEAFF
CDR3nt: TGCAGTGCTAGAGTTTTGGGGCGCACGATGAACACTGAAGCTTTCTTT

v_gene: TRBV7-9
j_gene: TRBJ1-2
abundance: few
len: 15
d_gene: TRBD1
CDR3aa: CASSPTGGGFYGYTF
CDR3nt: TGTGCCAGCAGCCCCACTGGAGGGGGCTTCTATGGCTACACCTTC

v_gene: TRBV20-1
j_gene: TRBJ1-1
abundance: many
len: 14
d_gene: .
CDR3aa: CSARAPAMNTEAFF
CDR3nt: TGCAGTGCTAGGGCCCCGGCGATGAACACTGAAGCTTTCTTT

v_gene: TRBV7-9
j_gene: TRBJ2-7
abundance: .
len: 15
d_gene: TRBD1
CDR3aa: CASSPQGQGAYEQYF
CDR3nt: TGTGCCAGCAGCCCCCAAGGACAGGGGGCCTACGAGCAGTACTTC

v_gene: TRBV7-9
j_gene: TRBJ2-1
abundance: many
len: 17
d_gene: .
CDR3aa: CASSKNALGFTYNEQFF
CDR3nt: TGTGCCAGCAGCAAAAATGCATTGGGGTTTACCTACAATGAGCAGTTCTTC

v_gene: TRBV5-5
j_gene: TRBJ2-1
abundance: many
len: 15
d_gene: TRBD1
CDR3aa: CASSWQTGGPNEQFF
CDR3nt: TGTGCCAGCAGCTGGCAAACAGGGGGTCCGAATGAGCAGTTCTTC